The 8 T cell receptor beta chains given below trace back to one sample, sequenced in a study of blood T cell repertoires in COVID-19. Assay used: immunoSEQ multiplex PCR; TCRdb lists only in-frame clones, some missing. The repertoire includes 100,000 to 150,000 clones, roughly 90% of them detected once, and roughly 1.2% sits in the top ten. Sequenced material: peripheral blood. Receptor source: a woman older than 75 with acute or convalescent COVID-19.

CDR3 protein: CASSFYGTSSTEAFF. CDR3 coding DNA: TGTGCCAGCAGTTTTTATGGGACATCGTCCACTGAAGCTTTCTTT. This chain links TRBV27 with TRBJ1-1; possible D gene TRBD1, 6 bases. Trimming took 3 bases from V and 4 from J, leaving 15 bases between them. This CDR3 is built from 15 residues. From germline, CDR1 is MNHEY and CDR2 SMNVEV (reference sequence).

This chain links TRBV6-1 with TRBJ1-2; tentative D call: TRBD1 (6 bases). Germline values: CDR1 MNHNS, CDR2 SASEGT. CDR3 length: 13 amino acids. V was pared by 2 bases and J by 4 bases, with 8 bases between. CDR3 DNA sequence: TGTGCCAGCAGTGAACAGGGGTTCTATGGCTACACCTTC. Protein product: CASSEQGFYGYTF.

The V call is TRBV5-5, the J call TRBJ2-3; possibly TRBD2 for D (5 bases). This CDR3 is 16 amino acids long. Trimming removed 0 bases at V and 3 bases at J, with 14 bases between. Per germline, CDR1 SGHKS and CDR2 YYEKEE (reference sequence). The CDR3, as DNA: TGTGCCAGCAGCTTGGGGGCGGAGGTCCGGACAGATACGCAGTATTTT. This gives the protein CASSLGAEVRTDTQYF.

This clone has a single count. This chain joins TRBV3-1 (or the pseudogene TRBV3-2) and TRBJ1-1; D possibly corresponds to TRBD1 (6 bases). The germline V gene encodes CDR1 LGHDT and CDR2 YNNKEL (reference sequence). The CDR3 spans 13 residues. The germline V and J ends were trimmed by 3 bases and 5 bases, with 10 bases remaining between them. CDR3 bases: TGTGCCAGCAGCCACAGGGGAAGAACTGAAGCTTTCTTT. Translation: CASSHRGRTEAFF.

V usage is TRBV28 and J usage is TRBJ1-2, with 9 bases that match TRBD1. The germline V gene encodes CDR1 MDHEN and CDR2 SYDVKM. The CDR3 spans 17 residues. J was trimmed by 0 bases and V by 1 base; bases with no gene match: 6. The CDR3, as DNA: TGTGCCAGCAGTTTATTAGTCGGGACAGGGTCTAACTATGGCTACACCTTC. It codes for CASSLLVGTGSNYGYTF.

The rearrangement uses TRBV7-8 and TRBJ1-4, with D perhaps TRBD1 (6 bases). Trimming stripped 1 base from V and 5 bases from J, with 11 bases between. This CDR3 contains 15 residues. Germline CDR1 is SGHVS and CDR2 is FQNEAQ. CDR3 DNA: TGTGCCAGCAGCTTAGGTGGGACAAGAAATGAAAAACTGTTTTTT. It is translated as CASSLGGTRNEKLFF.

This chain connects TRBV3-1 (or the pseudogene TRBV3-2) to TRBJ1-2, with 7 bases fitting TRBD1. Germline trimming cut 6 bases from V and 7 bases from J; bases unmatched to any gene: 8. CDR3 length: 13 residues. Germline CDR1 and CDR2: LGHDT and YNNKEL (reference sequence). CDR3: CASSQRQGSGYTF. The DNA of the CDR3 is TGTGCCAGCAGTCAAAGACAGGGTAGTGGCTACACCTTC.

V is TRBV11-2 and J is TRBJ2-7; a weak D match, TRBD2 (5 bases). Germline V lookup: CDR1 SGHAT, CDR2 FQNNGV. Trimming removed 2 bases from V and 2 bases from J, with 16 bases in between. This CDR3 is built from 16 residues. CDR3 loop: CASSLPVEGRTYEQYF. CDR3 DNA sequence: TGTGCCAGCAGCTTACCGGTAGAGGGCCGTACCTACGAGCAGTACTTC.